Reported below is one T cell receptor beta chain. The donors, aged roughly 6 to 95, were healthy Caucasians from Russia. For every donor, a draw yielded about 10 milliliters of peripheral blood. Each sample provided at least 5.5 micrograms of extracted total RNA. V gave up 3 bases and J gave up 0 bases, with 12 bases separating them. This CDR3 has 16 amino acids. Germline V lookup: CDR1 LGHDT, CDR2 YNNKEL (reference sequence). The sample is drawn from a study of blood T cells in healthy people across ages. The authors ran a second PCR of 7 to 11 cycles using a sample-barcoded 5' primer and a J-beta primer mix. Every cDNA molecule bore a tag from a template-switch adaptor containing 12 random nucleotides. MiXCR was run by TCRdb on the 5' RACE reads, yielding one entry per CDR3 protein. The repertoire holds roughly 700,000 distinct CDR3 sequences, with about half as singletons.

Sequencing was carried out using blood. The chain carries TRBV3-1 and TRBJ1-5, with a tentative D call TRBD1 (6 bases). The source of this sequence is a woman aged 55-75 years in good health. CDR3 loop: CASSHHPGDSNQPQHF. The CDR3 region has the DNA TGTGCCAGCAGCCATCATCCAGGGGATAGCAATCAGCCCCAGCATTTT.